A single sample is the source of the 3 T cell receptor beta chains below, sequenced in a study of T cells in Graves' hyperthyroidism and ophthalmopathy. Amplification of TCR beta CDR3 regions was performed using RNA transcripts as template. HTBI primers were employed in a first-round RT-PCR of the TCR CDR3. TCRdb independently ran MiXCR on the multiplex PCR reads; one entry per CDR3 protein. The sample has roughly 650,000 distinct CDR3 sequences, roughly 16% seen once; the top ten hold less than 3.5%. Sequences were obtained from blood. These receptors were taken from a woman in her forties with Graves' ophthalmopathy.

Only a few counts were recorded for this clonotype. The gene calls are TRBV27 and TRBJ2-6; D uncertain. This CDR3 has 15 amino acids. The V gene lost 1 base and the J gene lost 0 bases, with 4 bases spanning the gap. Germline-derived CDR1 and CDR2 are MNHEY and SMNVEV (reference sequence). CDR3 sequence (DNA): TGTGCCAGCAGTTTATATAGCTCTGGGGCCAACGTCCTGACTTTC. Its protein is CASSLYSSGANVLTF.

The table lists this clonotype with many counts. The J gene is TRBJ2-3, the V gene TRBV7-3; D not certain. The V end was cut by 1 base, the J end by 5 bases, with 10 bases between. The CDR3 runs 14 residues. The germline gives CDR1 SGHTA, CDR2 FQGTGA. The CDR3 is CASSLSGIEDTQYF. The CDR3 coding sequence is TGTGCCAGCAGCTTAAGTGGGATCGAAGATACGCAGTATTTT.

This clonotype was found many times. The genes are TRBV30 and TRBJ2-1; possibly TRBD1 for D (5 bases). Between the trimmed V and J ends, which lost 4 bases and 7 bases, there was a span of 23 bases. Germline-derived CDR1 and CDR2 are GTSNPN and SVGIG (reference sequence). CDR3 length equals 16 residues. CDR3 bases: TGTGCCTGGACCCCTTATGGGCAGGGTTTGGGTAATGAGCAGTTCTTC. As protein: CAWTPYGQGLGNEQFF.